This T cell receptor beta chain was profiled in a study of blood T cell repertoires in COVID-19. Across the whole study: Acute and convalescent COVID-19 specimens originated in the United States, Italy and Spain. From T cells, B-cell-depleted T cells, or PBMCs came the material, which was cDNA or gDNA.

The Seattle patients joined while their infection was active and were tracked longitudinally afterward. For this clone: A read error may produce the germline difference seen at one junction end.

In the original processing: Counts of nucleated cells, estimated from reference gene primer amplification, were obtained. Using immunoSEQ multiplex PCR, the repertoire was profiled, and TCRdb retains in-frame clones only, with some absent. V, J and clone size reflect that table, while D and trimming were determined from the DNA. The sample lists over 150,000 clones; about nine tenths were seen once. This CDR3 is built from 15 residues. Germline CDR1 reads SGHAT; CDR2 reads FQNNGV. The sequence derives from a man between 18 and 35 years old with COVID-19, enrolled during active disease. The J gene is TRBJ1-4, the V gene TRBV11-2; no definite D call. The sample taken for sequencing was peripheral blood. The CDR3 region is CASSLEAGSNEKLLF. The CDR3 DNA reads TGTGCCAGCAGCTTAGAGGCCGGTAGCAATGAAAAACTGCTTTTT.